This paragraph covers one T cell receptor beta chain sequence. Sequencing used immunoSEQ multiplex PCR; TCRdb keeps in-frame clones, though not all of them. This sample has hundreds of thousands of clones, with roughly 90% found just once. This CDR3 region has 13 residues. CDR1 is MNHEY and CDR2 is SMNVEV in the germline V gene (reference sequence). Trimming cost V 5 bases and J 5 bases; bases outside gene matches: 5. This entry is derived from a study of blood T cell repertoires in COVID-19. Study-wide background: Some COVID-19 samples were acute and others convalescent; all came from the United States, Italy and Spain. PBMCs, B-cell-depleted T cells, or T cells provided the cDNA or gDNA that made up the material.

All enrollees were about 18 to 100 years old and from approximately 25 US areas. Among Cohort 3 donors, those recovered had two negative PCRs, clearance, or symptom resolution. The chain employs TRBV27 and TRBJ1-1; 7 nucleotides match TRBD1. The sample taken for sequencing was PBMCs or T cells enriched from blood (not recorded which). The receptor was derived from a man in his sixties who had recovered from COVID-19. CDR3 sequence (DNA): TGTGCCAGCAGTGCTCAGGGGGGAACTGAAGCTTTCTTT. The encoded protein is CASSAQGGTEAFF.